This TCR beta chain was obtained from a study of blood T cell repertoires in COVID-19. Whole-study context: Material from acute and convalescent COVID-19 was sourced from the United States, Italy and Spain. From T cells, B-cell-depleted T cells, or PBMCs came the material, which was cDNA or gDNA.

Assay: immunoSEQ multiplex PCR; the TCRdb copy retains only in-frame clones and omits some. The table lists more than 200,000 clones, about nine tenths of them singletons, with nearly 4.5% in the top ten. The sample taken for sequencing was peripheral blood. The TCR was taken from a man aged 50 or older with acute or convalescent COVID-19.

CDR3 sequence reads: CASNPGTDNSPLHF. In DNA form, the CDR3 reads TGTGCCAGCAACCCCGGGACAGATAATTCACCCCTCCACTTT. The gene calls are TRBV7-9 and TRBJ1-6, with 7 bases aligning to TRBD1. The CDR3 consists of 14 residues. With 7 bases clipped from V and 5 bases from J, the junction kept 5 bases outside the gene matches. Germline V CDR1 and CDR2: SEHNR, FQNEAQ (reference sequence).